The entry below describes one TCR beta chain. This specimen belongs to a study of blood T cell repertoires in COVID-19. Germline CDR1 reads SQVTM; CDR2 reads ANQGSEA. The CDR3 length is 17 residues. Germline trimming cut 0 bases from V and 8 bases from J; bases unmatched to any gene: 11. Each recovered donor of Cohort 3 presented with two negative PCRs, clearance, or symptom resolution. Clones were sequenced by immunoSEQ multiplex PCR, and TCRdb holds only the in-frame ones, with some missing. Here the sample spans some 400,000 clones, roughly 86% being singletons. This clonotype originated in a young man who had recovered from COVID-19. Sequencing was done on a sample of PBMCs or T cells enriched from blood (not recorded which). The V and J genes are TRBV29-1 and TRBJ2-1; 12 bases are a match to TRBD2. As DNA, the CDR3 is TGCAGCGTTGAAGAGTTCGGACTAGCGGGGTATGTCTATGAGCAGTTCTTC. This codes for CSVEEFGLAGYVYEQFF.